The sequence of this TCR beta chain was determined in a study of T cell changes during pregnancy in multiple sclerosis. Data came from immunoSEQ multiplex PCR; TCRdb stores just in-frame clones and leaves some out. The table lists tens of thousands of clones, roughly 91% of them singletons. The V and J ends lost 7 bases and 4 bases, in that order; junction bases with no gene match: 15. CDR3 length equals 16 residues. CDR1 MDHEN and CDR2 SYDVKM come from the germline V gene. Sequenced here: peripheral blood, sampled in the second trimester of pregnancy. This chain joins TRBV28 and TRBJ1-1, with TRBD1 matching over 7 bases. This TCR came from a female donor in good health, enrolled as a control in a pregnancy study. This chain's CDR3 is CASTQGQTKGSTEAFF. CDR3 DNA: TGTGCCAGCACCCAGGGACAGACAAAAGGGAGCACTGAAGCTTTCTTT.